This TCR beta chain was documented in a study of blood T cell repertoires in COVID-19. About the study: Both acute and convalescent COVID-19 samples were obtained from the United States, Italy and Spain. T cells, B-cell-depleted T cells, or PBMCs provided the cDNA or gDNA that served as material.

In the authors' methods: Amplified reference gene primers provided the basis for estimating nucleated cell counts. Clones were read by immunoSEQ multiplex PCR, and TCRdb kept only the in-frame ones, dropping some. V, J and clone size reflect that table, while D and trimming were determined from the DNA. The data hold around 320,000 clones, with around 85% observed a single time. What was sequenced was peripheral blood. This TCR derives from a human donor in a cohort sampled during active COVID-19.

The CDR3 DNA is TGTGCCAGCAGTGCAACCGGGGTGAACACTGAAGCTTTCTTT. Translation: CASSATGVNTEAFF. The V call is TRBV25-1, the J call TRBJ1-1, with D unclear. CDR1 is MGHDK and CDR2 is SYGVNS in the germline V gene. V was clipped by 4 bases and J by 0 bases, with 9 bases between them. CDR3 size: 14 residues.